The 17 T cell receptor beta chains in this list originate from one sample, sequenced in a study of cytomegalovirus exposure and HLA in healthy donors. Vbeta (60) and Jbeta (13) primers were used in the PCR. Clones were sequenced by immunoSEQ multiplex PCR, and TCRdb holds only the in-frame ones, with some missing. The table lists about 220,000 clones, more than 65% of them singletons. Sequenced sample: PBMCs. The receptors were sampled from a man aged 18-30 years in good health and CMV-seronegative.

Here the CDR3 DNA reads TGTGCCAGCAGCCTACAGGGGCAGGGCACTGAAGCTTTCTTT. Amino acids: CASSLQGQGTEAFF. The rearrangement links TRBV7-9 to TRBJ1-1, with TRBD1 matching 7 bases. This CDR3 contains 14 residues. Looked up from germline, CDR1 is SEHNR and CDR2 is FQNEAQ (reference sequence). V trimming: 5 bases; J trimming: 4 bases; junction bases outside the gene matches: 7.

The chain employs TRBV5-1 and TRBJ1-2; D is undetermined. Germline values: CDR1 SGHRS, CDR2 YFSETQ. CDR3 size: 14 residues. V lost 0 bases and J 4 bases, leaving 10 bases between the germline ends. CDR3 loop: CASSLDTASYGYTF. The DNA of the CDR3 is TGCGCCAGCAGCTTGGACACAGCCTCCTATGGCTACACCTTC.

The V gene is TRBV7-2, the J gene TRBJ1-1; no firm D call. Germline CDR1 is SGHTA and CDR2 is FQGNSA. V was clipped by 3 bases and J by 5 bases, with 7 bases between them. The CDR3 loop spans 12 amino acids. CDR3 residues: CASSLGRTEAFF. CDR3 DNA: TGTGCCAGCAGCTTGGGGAGAACTGAAGCTTTCTTT.

V is TRBV18 and J is TRBJ2-1; 9 bases map to TRBD2. V dropped 1 base and J dropped 9; count of bases not matched to a gene: 13. CDR1 and CDR2 (germline): KGHSH, LQKENI. This CDR3 contains 17 residues. This chain's CDR3 is CASSPQETSGPPFEQFF. CDR3 DNA: TGTGCCAGCTCACCACAGGAGACTAGCGGCCCCCCATTTGAGCAGTTCTTC.

The chain's CDR3 is CASRGLAGVRNEQFF. DNA for the CDR3: TGTGCCAGCAGGGGACTAGCGGGAGTTCGCAATGAGCAGTTCTTC. The rearrangement uses TRBV6-5 and TRBJ2-1; 14 bases are shared with TRBD2. The CDR3 runs to 15 residues. The germline CDR1 and CDR2 sequences are MNHEY and SVGAGI. V lost 6 bases, J lost 6 bases, and 4 bases stayed unmatched.

This sequence joins TRBV2 and TRBJ1-5; D gene unclear. This CDR3 region has 12 residues. The V end was cut by 2 bases, the J end by 7 bases, with 6 bases between. The V gene's germline CDR1 is SNHLY and CDR2 FYNNEI. The CDR3 loop reads CASSESVQPQHF. CDR3 nucleotide sequence: TGTGCCAGCAGTGAATCTGTCCAGCCCCAGCATTTT.

The chain carries TRBV19 and TRBJ1-2; TRBD1 might be the D (6 bases). Germline-derived CDR1 and CDR2 are LNHDA and SQIVND (reference sequence). Trimming removed 5 bases at V and 4 bases at J, with 11 bases between. The CDR3 is 13 amino acids. Here the CDR3 DNA reads TGTGCCAGTAGTGCGGACAGAGTCTATGGCTACACCTTC. Amino acids: CASSADRVYGYTF. Looking up the rest from reference TRBV19 and TRBJ1-2 gives the full variable domain: DGGITQSPKYLFRKEGQNVTLSCEQNLNHDAMYWYRQDPGQGLRLIYYSQIVNDFQKGDIAEGYSVSREKKESFPLTVTSAQKNPTAFYLCASSADRVYGYTFGSGTRLTVV.

V is TRBV5-1 and J is TRBJ2-3; TRBD2 aligns across 7 bases. Trimming cost V 6 bases and J 3 bases; bases outside gene matches: 7. The CDR3 contains 14 residues. Per germline, CDR1 SGHRS and CDR2 YFSETQ. The CDR3 nucleotides read TGCGCCAGCACCCGGGGGGAAGTGACAGATACGCAGTATTTT. This codes for CASTRGEVTDTQYF.

This clone was recorded once. The chain uses TRBV14 and TRBJ2-7, with 12 bases lining up with TRBD2. Germline CDR1 and CDR2: SGHDN and FVKESK. V lost 4 bases to trimming and J lost 5 bases; unmatched junction nucleotides: 3. The CDR3 sequence is 14 residues long. Written as DNA, the CDR3 is TGTGCCAGCAGCCGGACTAGCGGGACCAACGAGCAGTACTTC. As protein: CASSRTSGTNEQYF.

The V gene is TRBV27, the J gene TRBJ2-3; 8 bases are shared with TRBD2. V was pared by 5 bases and J by 6 bases, with 13 bases of the junction left unmatched. CDR1 and CDR2 from the germline V gene are MNHEY and SMNVEV (reference sequence). This CDR3 comprises 16 residues. The CDR3, as DNA: TGTGCCAGCAGTCCACCAACGGGGGGGCTAAGGGATACGCAGTATTTT. It yields the protein CASSPPTGGLRDTQYF.

This chain links TRBV14 with TRBJ1-3; D gene unclear. V was trimmed by 5 bases and J by 0 bases, leaving 8 bases between them. There are 14 residues in the CDR3. Germline CDR1 is SGHDN and CDR2 is FVKESK. CDR3 nucleotides: TGTGCCAGCAGCATCCGGAGCTCTGGAAACACCATATATTTT. Its protein is CASSIRSSGNTIYF.

This clone has only a few counts. The rearrangement uses TRBV11-2 and TRBJ2-7, with D possibly being TRBD1 (5 bases). This CDR3 comprises 15 residues. The germline V gene has CDR1 SGHAT and CDR2 FQNNGV. The V and J ends lost 5 bases and 5 bases respectively, with 19 bases between them. CDR3: CASSQILLDTHEQYF. CDR3 sequence (DNA): TGTGCCAGCAGCCAGATCCTCCTGGACACCCACGAGCAGTACTTC.

This clone was recorded a few times. The rearrangement joins TRBV5-6 to TRBJ2-6, with D hard to call. Germline assignment: CDR1 SGHDT and CDR2 YYEEEE. V was pared by 4 bases and J by 0 bases, with 11 bases between. There are 16 residues in the CDR3. Here the CDR3 DNA reads TGTGCCAGCAGCGGAACAGCCATCTCTGGGGCCAACGTCCTGACTTTC. It is translated as CASSGTAISGANVLTF.

This chain connects TRBV6-1 to TRBJ2-7, with 7 bases lining up with TRBD2. The V gene's germline CDR1 is MNHNS and CDR2 SASEGT. The CDR3 extends over 15 amino acids. Unmatched junction bases numbered 7, after V lost 2 bases and J lost 3 bases. Here the CDR3 DNA reads TGTGCCAGCAGTGAATGGGAGCGGGATATCTACGAGCAGTACTTC. Amino acid sequence: CASSEWERDIYEQYF.

This clone was seen only once. The chain combines TRBV7-2 with TRBJ2-1; 8 nucleotides match TRBD1. The germline V gene encodes CDR1 SGHTA and CDR2 FQGNSA. Unmatched junction bases numbered 11, after V lost 5 bases and J lost 8 bases. CDR3 length equals 15 residues. The CDR3 DNA sequence: TGTGCCAGCAGCCCCGGGACAGGCCACGGGTATGAGCAGTTCTTC. Translated, it gives CASSPGTGHGYEQFF.

In this sample, this clone turned up once. This chain uses TRBV19 with TRBJ1-2; possible D gene TRBD1, 6 bases. Germline lookup yields CDR1 LNHDA and CDR2 SQIVND (reference sequence). The CDR3 is made up of 14 amino acids. Trimming stripped 6 bases from V and 8 bases from J, with 19 bases between. CDR3 protein: CASRSSSGAEGYTF. The CDR3 coding sequence is TGTGCCAGTAGATCGTCCTCAGGGGCAGAGGGCTACACCTTC.

The J gene is TRBJ2-5, the V gene TRBV7-6; TRBD2 is a possible D gene (6 bases). Germline-derived CDR1 and CDR2 are SGHVS and FNYEAQ. CDR3 length: 14 residues. V dropped 4 bases and J dropped 2 bases, with 11 bases sitting between them. CDR3 bases: TGTGCCAGCAGCTCAAGCGGGCTGCAAGAGACCCAGTACTTC. Encoded protein: CASSSSGLQETQYF.